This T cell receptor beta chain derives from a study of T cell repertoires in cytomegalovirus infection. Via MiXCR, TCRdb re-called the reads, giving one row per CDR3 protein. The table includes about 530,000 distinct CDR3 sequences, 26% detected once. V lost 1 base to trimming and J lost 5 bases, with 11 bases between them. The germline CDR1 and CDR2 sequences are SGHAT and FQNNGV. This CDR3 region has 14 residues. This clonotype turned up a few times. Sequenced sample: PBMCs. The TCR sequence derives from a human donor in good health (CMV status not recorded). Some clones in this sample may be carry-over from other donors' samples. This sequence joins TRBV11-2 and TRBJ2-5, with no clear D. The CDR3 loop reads CASSLAGRRETQYF. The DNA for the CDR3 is TGTGCCAGCAGCTTAGCCGGCAGAAGGGAGACCCAGTACTTC.